This T cell receptor beta chain was found in a study of tumor and adjacent non-tumor tissue in lung cancer. The template was RNA from unsorted bulk tissue. Looked up from germline, CDR1 is DFQATT and CDR2 is SNEGSKA (reference sequence). The length of the CDR3 is 13 residues. The germline V and J ends were trimmed by 2 bases and 4 bases, with 9 bases remaining between them. Three rounds of nested PCR, following a modified ARM-PCR protocol, produced the TCRbeta library. TCRdb independently ran MiXCR on the multiplex PCR reads; one entry per CDR3 protein. The sample carries tens of thousands of distinct CDR3 sequences, 75% to 90% recorded once.

The source of this sequence is a woman between 45 and 60 years old with non-small cell lung cancer. The chain uses TRBV20-1 and TRBJ2-1; D remains ambiguous. Sequenced sample: lung tumor tissue. The CDR3 protein is CSARNPAYNEQFF. CDR3 in DNA: TGCAGTGCTAGAAACCCCGCATACAATGAGCAGTTCTTC.